The 17 T cell receptor beta chains listed next were all sequenced from one sample in a study of beta chain features in type 1 diabetes (dated by TCRdb to 2016 to 2019). On the study overall, not on this receptor specifically: Type 1 diabetes patients showed a moderate but significant shortening of TCRB CDR3 length in all four CD4+ subsets.

Library generation was performed with the immunoSEQ multiplex PCR assay. The entire isolated RNA was reverse transcribed using the High Capacity cDNA Reverse Transcription Kit, and thus expressed TCRB transcripts were sequenced. TCRdb re-hosts the immuneACCESS table, in-frame sequences only. Its copies lack some clones; in the studies checked, an unresolved V gene accounts for under half of them, and the cause for the rest is not known. The sample records more than 550,000 clones, more than 13% of which are singletons. The ten biggest clones cover approximately 0.039% of the sample. Their specific antigens are unknown. Sequenced input: naive CD4+ T cells from blood. The cell subset or site label for this specimen denotes: true naive CD4+ T cells. The receptors derive from a man aged 18 to 35 with type 1 diabetes.

The chain has TRBV5-6 and TRBJ2-2; a weak D match, TRBD2 (6 bases). Germline V gene sequence: CDR1 SGHDT, CDR2 YYEEEE. This CDR3 contains 14 residues. V was shortened by 3 bases and J by 4 bases, with 10 bases between the two germline ends. CDR3 nucleotide sequence: TGTGCCAGCAGCTGGGGCGGGGTCACCGGGGAGCTGTTTTTT. This translates into CASSWGGVTGELFF.

J is TRBJ1-2 and V is TRBV30, with unresolved D. V lost 4 bases and J lost 12, with 30 bases in between. The length of the CDR3 is 16 residues. The germline CDR1 and CDR2 sequences are GTSNPN and SVGIG (reference sequence). Here the CDR3 reads CAWNRRGPSLVPVHTF. The CDR3 DNA follows: TGTGCCTGGAATCGGCGGGGTCCTTCGCTGGTGCCTGTACACACCTTC.

The chain couples TRBV2 to TRBJ2-5, with D tentatively TRBD2 (6 bases). V lost 11 bases and J 2 bases, leaving 15 bases between the germline ends. The CDR3 consists of 13 residues. CDR1 and CDR2 (germline): SNHLY, FYNNEI. CDR3 in amino acids: CASEGRDQETQYF. The CDR3 DNA reads as TGTGCCTCGGAGGGGCGGGATCAAGAGACCCAGTACTTC.

V usage is TRBV10-3 and J usage is TRBJ2-1, with 10 bases identical to TRBD1. CDR1 and CDR2 from the germline V gene are ENHRY and SYGVKD. The CDR3 loop spans 14 amino acids. V shed 7 bases, J shed 6 bases, and the junction held 6 bases outside the gene matches. The CDR3 DNA reads TGTGCCATCATGGGACAGGGGATGGGCAATGAGCAGTTCTTC. This codes for CAIMGQGMGNEQFF.

This clone showed up just a few times. The chain has TRBV30 and TRBJ2-3; TRBD1 aligns across 9 bases. From germline, CDR1 is GTSNPN and CDR2 SVGIG (reference sequence). The CDR3 length is 16 residues. V lost 1 base, J lost 0 bases, and 5 bases stayed unmatched. The CDR3 sequence is CAWSAWTGDSTDTQYF. The CDR3 DNA follows: TGTGCCTGGAGTGCTTGGACAGGGGACAGCACAGATACGCAGTATTTT.

This clone was found a few times. The chain joins TRBV11-2 to TRBJ2-3; D is unclear. The germline V gene has CDR1 SGHAT and CDR2 FQNNGV. Trimming left V 5 bases short and J 8 bases short, with 11 bases between. The CDR3 has 12 residues. The CDR3 region is CASSLGSGTQYF. The CDR3 nucleotides are TGTGCCAGCAGCCTCGGGTCGGGTACGCAGTATTTT.

This clone has a handful of counts. The V and J genes are TRBV27 and TRBJ2-7; D is ambiguous. Trimming cost V 4 bases and J 1 base, with 14 bases left between them. The germline V gene encodes CDR1 MNHEY and CDR2 SMNVEV (reference sequence). The CDR3 consists of 15 residues. CDR3 in amino acids: CASSSDPFGSYEQYF. The CDR3 region has the DNA TGTGCCAGCAGTTCGGACCCTTTCGGGTCCTACGAGCAGTACTTC.

The rearrangement uses TRBV6-5 and TRBJ1-2, with no clear D. The CDR3 extends over 13 amino acids. The germline CDR1 and CDR2 sequences are MNHEY and SVGAGI. V gave up 2 bases and J gave up 5 bases, with 9 bases separating them. The CDR3 bases are TGTGCCAGCAGTTACCTCGGATGGTATGGCTACACCTTC. Translating gives CASSYLGWYGYTF.

This clone was observed a handful of times. The chain joins TRBV7-2 to TRBJ2-7, with 8 bases fitting TRBD1. This CDR3 has 16 residues. The germline V gene encodes CDR1 SGHTA and CDR2 FQGNSA. Unmatched junction bases numbered 9, after V lost 5 bases and J lost 0 bases. The CDR3 reads CASSPQGQVLSYEQYF. The CDR3 DNA reads as TGTGCCAGCAGCCCCCAGGGACAGGTCCTCTCCTACGAGCAGTACTTC.

In its sample, this clone was seen a few times. The CDR3 nucleotides are TGTGCCACCAGCGCCGGGGGGGCGGCAGCAGATACGCAGTATTTT. Translating gives CATSAGGAAADTQYF. The chain combines TRBV15 with TRBJ2-3; 8 bases align to TRBD2. The trim removed 5 bases at V and 4 bases at J, leaving 8 bases unmatched. Germline V CDR1 and CDR2: LNHNV, YYDKDF (reference sequence). The CDR3 totals 15 residues.

This clone was recorded a few times. The rearrangement uses TRBV14 and TRBJ2-7; no clear D gene. This CDR3 region has 11 residues. The germline V gene has CDR1 SGHDN and CDR2 FVKESK. Between the trimmed V and J ends, which lost 4 bases and 3 bases, there was a span of 4 bases. The CDR3 loop reads CASSPDYEQYF. In nucleotides, the CDR3 is TGTGCCAGCAGCCCAGACTACGAGCAGTACTTC.

The chain uses TRBV5-6 and TRBJ1-2; D may be TRBD1 (5 bases). Trimming cost V 3 bases and J 8 bases, with 17 bases left between them. Germline CDR1 and CDR2: SGHDT and YYEEEE. This CDR3 region has 14 residues. CDR3 protein: CASSSPPGPWGYTF. In nucleotides, the CDR3 is TGTGCCAGCAGCTCGCCCCCGGGACCGTGGGGCTACACCTTC.

V is TRBV7-6 and J is TRBJ2-7; D is possibly TRBD1 or TRBD2 (5 bases each). The V and J ends lost 3 bases and 6 bases respectively, with 15 bases between them. The germline V gene has CDR1 SGHVS and CDR2 FNYEAQ. The CDR3 runs 14 residues. The CDR3 nucleotides are TGTGCCAGCAGCTTGCTCCGGGGCAGGGTCGAGCAGTACTTC. This encodes CASSLLRGRVEQYF.

Turning to this clone: Germline is not matched at one junction end, which may reflect a read error. The rearrangement joins TRBV7-7 to TRBJ2-7, with 11 bases fitting TRBD2. The CDR3 covers 15 residues. In germline, CDR1 is SSHAT, CDR2 FNYEAQ (reference sequence). CDR3 amino acids: CASSPIAGGAYEQYF. The CDR3 nucleotides are TGTGCTAGCAGCCCGATAGCGGGAGGGGCCTACGAGCAGTACTTC.

This clone was observed a handful of times. The chain has TRBV5-6 and TRBJ2-5, with D possibly matching TRBD2 (6 bases). Germline loops: CDR1 SGHDT, CDR2 YYEEEE. Trimming pared 3 bases from V and 2 bases from J, leaving 14 bases between. This CDR3 spans 15 amino acids. The CDR3 loop is CASSSAKAGQETQYF. The CDR3 region has the DNA TGTGCCAGCAGCTCCGCCAAAGCGGGTCAAGAGACCCAGTACTTC.

The V gene is TRBV7-9, the J gene TRBJ1-3, with 7 bases that match TRBD1. Germline V gives CDR1 SEHNR, CDR2 FQNEAQ (reference sequence). The CDR3 is 13 residues long. J gave up 2 bases and V 10 bases, and 5 bases lay outside the gene matches. In DNA form, the CDR3 reads TGTGCCACCCGACAGGGAACTGGAAACACCATATATTTT. The encoded protein is CATRQGTGNTIYF.

The rearrangement joins TRBV29-1 to TRBJ2-5; 7 nucleotides line up with TRBD2. After removal of 6 bases from V and 1 base from J, the junction contained 2 bases not matched to a gene. This CDR3 has 12 residues. The germline V gene has CDR1 SQVTM and CDR2 ANQGSEA. The CDR3 here is CSVRLAQETQYF. CDR3 sequence (DNA): TGCAGCGTCCGACTAGCCCAAGAGACCCAGTACTTC. Based on the CDR3 plus reference TRBV29-1 and TRBJ2-5, the full variable domain is SAVISQKPSRDICQRGTSLTIQCQVDSQVTMMFWYRQQPGQSLTLIATANQGSEATYESGFVIDKFPISRPNLTFSTLTVSNMSPEDSSIYLCSVRLAQETQYFGPGTRLLVL.